The present entry profiles one TCR beta chain with its context. This clonotype came up a few times. Its binding antigen is unknown. Base qualities are not provided; no much larger clone lies one nucleotide away. The sample comes from a study of CD8 T cells in ankylosing spondylitis (dated by TCRdb to about 2017). Regarding the research as a whole: To find TCR variants linked to disease, the study profiled T cell receptor beta repertoires in ankylosing spondylitis patients and healthy donors. The whole study cohort included 108 healthy donors and some 27 ankylosing spondylitis patients. Peripheral blood was sampled, and synovial fluid was additionally collected from ankylosing spondylitis patients. General findings and caveats noted by the study authors: Some motif variants were previously reported in synovial fluid and blood of reactive arthritis patients, suggesting common disease-initiation mechanisms. The disease-linked clones showed a CD8+ phenotype and occurred at relatively low frequencies in peripheral blood. The disease-linked clones were reported as significantly enriched in matched synovial fluid samples from ankylosing spondylitis patients. A TCR beta motif made up of several highly homologous amino acid variants appeared to be characteristic of blood from ankylosing spondylitis patients.

CDR1 and CDR2 (SGHRS, YFSETQ) derive from the germline V gene. Clipping removes 4 bases from V and 5 bases from J, with 7 as the unmatched junction base count. Including the terminal cysteine and phenylalanine, the CDR3 comprises 14 residues. Solely the CDR3 DNA is kept, with 42 bases framed from the first base. The instrument given in TCRdb is Illumina HiSeq 2500. Quantitative 5'-RACE with molecular barcodes was the method used to prepare the TCR beta libraries. As for the authors' bioinformatics: To identify disease-linked TCR variants, a new computational method was used, one built on a probabilistic model of VDJ rearrangement. TCRdb redid the processing of the public reads, applying fastp at Q25 and MiXCR, and retained in-frame beta chains. Every distinct CDR3 protein forms one entry, paired with its most common genes and DNA. Clone size and V and J calls follow TCRdb, not the original study. In this sample the table shows 240,000 or so distinct CDR3 sequences, roughly 8.6% of which occur a single time. The ten largest clonotypes hold about 6.5% of the sample.

The chain joins TRBV5-1 to TRBJ2-5, and 8 junctional nucleotides match TRBD1. The TCR originated in a male donor with ankylosing spondylitis or in good health (not recorded which). The sequenced material came from blood, either unsorted or a sorted T cell fraction (not recorded which). The CDR3 here reads CASSARQGMETQYF. The DNA sequence is TGCGCCAGCAGCGCCCGACAGGGGATGGAGACCCAGTACTTC. The full variable domain, completed from the reference TRBV5-1 and TRBJ2-5 proteins outside the CDR3, reads KAGVTQTPRYLIKTRGQQVTLSCSPISGHRSVSWYQQTPGQGLQFLFEYFSETQRNKGNFPGRFSGRQFSNSRSEMNVSTLELGDSALYLCASSARQGMETQYFGPGTRLLVL.